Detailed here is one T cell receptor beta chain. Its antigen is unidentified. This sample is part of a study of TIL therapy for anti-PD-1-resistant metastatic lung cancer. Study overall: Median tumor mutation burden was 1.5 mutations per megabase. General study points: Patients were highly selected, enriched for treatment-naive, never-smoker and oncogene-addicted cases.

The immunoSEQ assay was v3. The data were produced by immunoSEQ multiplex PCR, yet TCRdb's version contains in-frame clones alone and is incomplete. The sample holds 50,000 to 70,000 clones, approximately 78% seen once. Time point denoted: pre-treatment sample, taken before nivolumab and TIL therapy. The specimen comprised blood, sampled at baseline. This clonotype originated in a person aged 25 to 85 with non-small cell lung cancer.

The CDR3 DNA is TGTGCCAGCAGCGGACGTCGGACAGGGGGCGAATTCGAGCAGTACTTC. It is translated as CASSGRRTGGEFEQYF. The genes are TRBV9 and TRBJ2-7, with TRBD1 identical over 11 bases. Germline assignment: CDR1 SGDLS and CDR2 YYNGEE. The V gene end was trimmed by 3 bases and the J gene end by 6 bases; junction bases not matched to a gene: 11. This CDR3 contains 16 residues.